The clone carrying this TCR beta chain appeared many times. These data belong to a study of early T cells in non-severe SARS-CoV-2 infection. For the study at large: Bulk RNA isolated from unsorted whole blood underwent sequencing; chains were not paired.

The CDR3 runs to 15 residues. Trimming shortened V by 6 bases and J by 6 bases, and 17 bases separated the two germline ends. CDR1 and CDR2 from the germline V gene are MGHDK and SYGVNS. TCRdb ran MiXCR on the 5' RACE reads and lists one entry per CDR3 protein. The data show 45,000 to 70,000 distinct CDR3 sequences, roughly 10% seen once. The receptor comes from an adult who was a healthcare worker with PCR-confirmed SARS-CoV-2 infection or an uninfected control (not recorded which). The sequenced sample was whole blood. V and J are TRBV25-1 and TRBJ2-2; no firm D call. The CDR3 sequence is CASSPNLYHAGELFF. CDR3 sequence (DNA): TGTGCCAGCAGCCCAAATCTCTATCATGCCGGGGAGCTGTTTTTT. Based on the CDR3 plus reference TRBV25-1 and TRBJ2-2, the full variable domain is EADIYQTPRYLVIGTGKKITLECSQTMGHDKMYWYQQDPGMELHLIHYSYGVNSTEKGDLSSESTVSRIRTEHFPLTLESARPSHTSQYLCASSPNLYHAGELFFGEGSRLTVL.